This note documents a single TCR beta chain sequence. Only in-frame clones appear in the TCRdb table, and some are missing; sequencing was by immunoSEQ multiplex PCR. The table lists 250,000 or so clones, around 90% of them singletons, with approximately 0.94% in the top ten. The data originate from a study of blood T cell repertoires in COVID-19. The V and J ends lost 7 bases and 1 base, in that order; junction bases with no gene match: 7. The CDR3 sequence is 15 residues long. Germline values: CDR1 LNHDA, CDR2 SQIVND (reference sequence). The chain combines TRBV19 with TRBJ2-5, with 9 bases fitting TRBD1. The TCR originated in a woman in her 40s who had recovered from COVID-19. Sequencing was performed on peripheral blood. Here the CDR3 DNA reads TGTGCCAGTAATTTGGGACAGGGAACCCAAGAGACCCAGTACTTC. Encoded protein: CASNLGQGTQETQYF.